This TCR beta chain is from a study of Graves' ophthalmopathy and Graves' hyperthyroidism. Study-wide points: Ophthalmopathy versus stable hyperthyroidism: 13-signature model gave just under 90% sensitivity, 81.08% specificity.

Points on this clonotype: Its cognate antigen is unknown.

Researchers took RNA transcripts and amplified TCR beta CDR3 regions from them. The workflow started with a first-round RT-PCR run with HTBI primers and then moved on to a second-round multiplex PCR. TCRdb reanalysed the multiplex PCR reads using MiXCR and keeps one entry per CDR3 protein. The sample lists roughly 420,000 distinct CDR3 sequences, more than 20% occurring once. Aged 18 to 65, hyperthyroidism patients had new diagnoses of under 2 months' duration. Researchers turned away patients with other autoimmune diseases, uncontrolled infections, pregnancy or lactation. The sample comprised peripheral blood. This TCR derives from a woman aged 18-30 years with stable Graves' hyperthyroidism.

The CDR3 region is CASSLEAQSYGYTF. CDR3 nucleotide sequence: TGCGCCAGCAGCTTGGAGGCACAGTCCTATGGCTACACCTTC. The chain uses TRBV5-1 and TRBJ1-2, with no clear D. Trimming removed 0 bases from V and 4 bases from J, with 10 bases in between. The CDR3 extends over 14 amino acids. Looked up from germline, CDR1 is SGHRS and CDR2 is YFSETQ.